The rows below give T cell receptor beta chains drawn from one sample of a study of blood T cell repertoires in COVID-19. Libraries were prepared by immunoSEQ multiplex PCR; TCRdb keeps only in-frame clonotypes and omits some of them. The sample has some 450,000 clones; 88% are singletons. Sequencing input: peripheral blood. Receptors were obtained from a woman aged 50 to 60 with COVID-19, enrolled during active disease. Both conserved end residues are trimmed from each CDR3.

v_call	j_call	cdr3_length	cdr3_aa
TRBV7-6	TRBJ1-4	13	ASSLQGQRDEKLF
TRBV11-2	TRBJ2-7	12	ASSSRGGPYEQY
TRBV29-1	TRBJ1-2	11	SVDPGTDYGYT
TRBV12-2	TRBJ2-1	13	ASRLRQGAYNEQF
TRBV5-1	TRBJ1-1	13	ASSLNSWSNTEAF
TRBV28	TRBJ1-2	16	ASSLWGTGGIGNYGYT
TRBV3-1/TRBV3-2	TRBJ2-1	12	ASSQLRGGPEQF
TRBV10-3	TRBJ1-1	13	AISESAGVNTEAF
TRBV27	TRBJ1-2	14	ASSLKPTGINYGYT
TRBV6-5	TRBJ1-1	9	ASQSNTEAF
TRBV29-1	TRBJ2-7	10	SVLDGTYEQY
TRBV24-1	TRBJ1-1	10	ATSQGGREAF
TRBV7-2	TRBJ1-2	14	ASSLAPGQGNYGYT
TRBV30	TRBJ2-6	16	AWSVMGLLIGGANVLT
TRBV21-1	TRBJ1-6	13	ASSPFVGGHSPLH
TRBV6-5	TRBJ1-1	11	ATYGVSNTEAF
TRBV19	TRBJ2-3	13	ASSISGPSTDTQY
TRBV28	TRBJ1-1	12	ASTLEQGETEAF
TRBV4-2	TRBJ1-1	12	ASSPDLVSTEAF
TRBV30	TRBJ1-2	11	AWSVLGAYGYT
TRBV3-1/TRBV3-2	TRBJ2-2	11	ASSQSETGELF
TRBV3-1/TRBV3-2	TRBJ2-1	13	ASSRQQSAYNEQF
TRBV6-5	TRBJ1-3	12	ASSTRDRSTTIY
TRBV6-5	TRBJ1-1	13	ASSRGGTWGTEAF
TRBV19	TRBJ1-3	13	ASSIIGDSGNTIY
TRBV5-6	TRBJ1-2	11	ASSSGRGYGYT
TRBV24-1	TRBJ2-2	12	ATSEDRGAGELF
TRBV19	TRBJ1-3	12	ASKTAGSGNTIY
TRBV10-3	TRBJ2-6	15	AISESSTGAGANVLT
TRBV7-9	TRBJ1-2	14	ASSLRFQGASYGYT
TRBV6-4	TRBJ2-2	13	ASSPGSAETGELF
TRBV7-2	TRBJ2-1	16	ASSLVSRGAGAYNEQF
TRBV7-9	TRBJ2-7	11	ASSLYFSREQY
TRBV6-5	TRBJ1-2	12	ASSRGQEVGGYT
TRBV6-5	TRBJ1-1	14	ASSYMATRWRTEAF
TRBV27	TRBJ2-3	18	ASSLRDRVGRLSSTDTQY
TRBV19	TRBJ1-2	13	ASTNRGSVNYGYT
TRBV30	TRBJ1-1	11	AWSRDRDTEAF
TRBV29-1	TRBJ2-5	14	SVGGSGGQVRGTQY
TRBV9	TRBJ2-3	12	ASSVETSTDTQY